Each of the 11 T cell receptor beta chains below was sequenced from the same sample in a study of blood T cell repertoires in COVID-19 (dated by TCRdb to the early 2020s). Receptor libraries were prepared by the immunoSEQ multiplex PCR assay. Entries here come from immuneACCESS through TCRdb and include only in-frame sequences with V and J called. Some clones fail to appear in such tables; in the studies checked, an unresolved V gene covers under half of the shortfall, and the cause of the remainder is unknown. A total of some 150,000 clones appear in this sample, roughly 86% of them only once. The ten top clones hold approximately 8% of the sample. The sample was peripheral blood. The receptors derive from a woman aged 55-75 years with acute or convalescent COVID-19.

This chain links TRBV19 with TRBJ1-1; the D gene is possibly TRBD1 (6 bases). Germline V gene data show CDR1 as LNHDA and CDR2 as SQIVND (reference sequence). V lost 7 bases and J lost 1, with 10 bases in between. The CDR3 covers 13 residues. The CDR3: CASTRRGNTEAFF. The CDR3 nucleotides read TGTGCCAGTACCCGCAGGGGGAACACTGAAGCTTTCTTT.

The genes are TRBV9 and TRBJ2-3, with 13 bases that match TRBD2. The CDR3 is made up of 18 amino acids. V lost 0 bases to trimming and J lost 3 bases; unmatched junction nucleotides: 7. Germline V CDR1 and CDR2: SGDLS, YYNGEE. The CDR3 sequence is CASSVEGGLAGRTDTQYF. CDR3 DNA sequence: TGTGCCAGCAGCGTAGAAGGGGGACTAGCGGGGAGAACAGATACGCAGTATTTT.

This clone was observed a single time. The genes are TRBV28 and TRBJ1-5; 8 positions match TRBD1. CDR1 and CDR2 (germline): MDHEN, SYDVKM. The CDR3 consists of 14 residues. V gave up 6 bases and J gave up 5 bases; unmatched junction bases: 6. CDR3 amino acids: CASSPGTGHQPQHF. The CDR3 DNA sequence: TGTGCCAGCAGCCCCGGGACAGGACATCAGCCCCAGCATTTT.

The rearrangement uses TRBV10-2 and TRBJ1-2, with a weak D call TRBD1 (6 bases). Germline V gives CDR1 WSHSY, CDR2 SAAADI. The germline V and J ends were trimmed by 0 bases and 4 bases, with 12 bases remaining between them. The CDR3 has 15 amino acids. The CDR3 nucleotides read TGCGCCAGCAGTGAGTCGGCAACAGGGACCTATGGCTACACCTTC. Encoded protein: CASSESATGTYGYTF.

The V and J genes are TRBV3-1 (or the pseudogene TRBV3-2) and TRBJ1-5, with a tentative D call TRBD1 (5 bases). The CDR3 consists of 15 residues. In germline, CDR1 is LGHDT, CDR2 YNNKEL (reference sequence). Between the trimmed V and J ends, which lost 1 base and 7 bases, there was a span of 14 bases. CDR3 in DNA: TGTGCCAGCAGCCAAGGCAGGGTGGGGGGGCAGCCCCAGCATTTT. Translated: CASSQGRVGGQPQHF.

This clone was observed a handful of times. This chain links TRBV7-6 with TRBJ1-1, with 7 bases lining up with TRBD1. Germline loops: CDR1 SGHVS, CDR2 FNYEAQ. This CDR3 contains 13 residues. V was clipped by 3 bases and J by 5 bases; unmatched bases: 3. CDR3 region: CASSLDRKTEAFF. The CDR3 nucleotides read TGTGCCAGCAGCTTGGACAGGAAAACTGAAGCTTTCTTT.

The table lists this clone with a few counts. This sequence joins TRBV5-8 and TRBJ1-1, with 7 bases identical to TRBD1. Per germline, CDR1 SGHTS and CDR2 YDEGEE. The V gene end was trimmed by 0 bases and the J gene end by 5 bases; junction bases not matched to a gene: 10. The CDR3 is made up of 16 amino acids. CDR3 amino acids: CASSLVTVAGGTEAFF. CDR3 coding DNA: TGTGCCAGCAGCTTGGTAACGGTTGCAGGGGGAACTGAAGCTTTCTTT.

The chain joins TRBV5-1 to TRBJ2-7; perhaps TRBD1 as D (6 bases). Looked up from germline, CDR1 is SGHRS and CDR2 is YFSETQ. With 4 bases removed from V and 1 base from J, the gap between germline ends came to 12 bases. The CDR3 length is 14 residues. In nucleotides, the CDR3 is TGCGCCAGCAGCCCCCGGGACACATCCTACGAGCAGTACTTC. This translates into CASSPRDTSYEQYF.

The CDR3 spells CASSLGVRDLWDEQFF. CDR3 nucleotides: TGTGCCAGCAGCTTAGGGGTACGGGATCTGTGGGATGAGCAGTTCTTC. This sequence joins TRBV11-2 and TRBJ2-1; perhaps TRBD2 as D (5 bases). The CDR3 sequence is 16 residues long. V was cut by 1 base and J by 8 bases, with 18 bases left in between. The germline gives CDR1 SGHAT, CDR2 FQNNGV.

The chain carries TRBV9 and TRBJ2-3; D not resolved. This CDR3 comprises 12 residues. Trimming took 2 bases from V and 4 from J, leaving 5 bases between them. Germline CDR1 reads SGDLS; CDR2 reads YYNGEE. The CDR3 reads CASSVGADTQYF. The CDR3 DNA sequence: TGTGCCAGCAGCGTCGGTGCAGATACGCAGTATTTT. Filled out from reference TRBV9 and TRBJ2-3, the complete variable domain reads DSGVTQTPKHLITATGQRVTLRCSPRSGDLSVYWYQQSLDQGLQFLIQYYNGEERAKGNILERFSAQQFPDLHSELNLSSLELGDSALYFCASSVGADTQYFGPGTRLTVL.

V usage is TRBV7-2 and J usage is TRBJ2-7; 8 bases are a match to TRBD1. This CDR3 has 14 residues. Germline V gene lookup returns CDR1 SGHTA and CDR2 FQGNSA. V dropped 4 bases and J dropped 3; count of bases not matched to a gene: 5. In DNA, the CDR3 is TGTGCCAGCAGCTCTCGGACAGGGAGCTACGAGCAGTACTTC. Protein: CASSSRTGSYEQYF.